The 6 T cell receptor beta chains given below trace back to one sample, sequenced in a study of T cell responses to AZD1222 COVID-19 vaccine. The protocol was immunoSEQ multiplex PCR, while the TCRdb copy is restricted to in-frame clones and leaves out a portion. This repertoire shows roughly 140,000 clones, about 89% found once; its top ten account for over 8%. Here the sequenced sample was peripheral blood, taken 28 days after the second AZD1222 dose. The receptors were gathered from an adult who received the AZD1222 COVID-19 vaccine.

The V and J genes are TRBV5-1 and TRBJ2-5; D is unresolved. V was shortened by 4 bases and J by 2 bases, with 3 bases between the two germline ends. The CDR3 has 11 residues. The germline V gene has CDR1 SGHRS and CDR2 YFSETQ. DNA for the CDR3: TGCGCCAGCAGCCCTCAAGAGACCCAGTACTTC. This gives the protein CASSPQETQYF. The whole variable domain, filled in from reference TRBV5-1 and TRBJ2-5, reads KAGVTQTPRYLIKTRGQQVTLSCSPISGHRSVSWYQQTPGQGLQFLFEYFSETQRNKGNFPGRFSGRQFSNSRSEMNVSTLELGDSALYLCASSPQETQYFGPGTRLLVL.

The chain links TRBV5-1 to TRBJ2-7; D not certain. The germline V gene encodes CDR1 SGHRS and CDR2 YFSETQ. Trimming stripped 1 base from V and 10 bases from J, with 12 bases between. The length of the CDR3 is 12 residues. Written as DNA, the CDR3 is TGCGCCAGCAGCTTGTCTTCGGCAGAACAGTACTTC. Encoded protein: CASSLSSAEQYF.

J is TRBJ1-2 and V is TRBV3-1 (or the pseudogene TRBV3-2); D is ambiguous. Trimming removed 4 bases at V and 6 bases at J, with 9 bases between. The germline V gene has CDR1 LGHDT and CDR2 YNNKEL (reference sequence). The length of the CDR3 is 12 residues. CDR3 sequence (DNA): TGTGCCAGCAGCCGGGAGTCGCATGGCTACACCTTC. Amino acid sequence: CASSRESHGYTF.

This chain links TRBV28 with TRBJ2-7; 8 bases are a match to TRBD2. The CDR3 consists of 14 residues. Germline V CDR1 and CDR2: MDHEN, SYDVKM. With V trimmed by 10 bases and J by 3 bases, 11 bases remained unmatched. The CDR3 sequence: CATLGTGGDYEQYF. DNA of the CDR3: TGTGCCACCCTCGGGACGGGAGGGGACTACGAGCAGTACTTC.

The CDR3 sequence: CASSVNLAGGITDTQYF. CDR3 coding DNA: TGTGCCAGCAGCGTAAACCTAGCGGGAGGGATCACAGATACGCAGTATTTT. This chain links TRBV9 with TRBJ2-3; 12 positions agree with TRBD2. J gave up 2 bases and V 1 base, and 5 bases lay outside the gene matches. Germline lookup yields CDR1 SGDLS and CDR2 YYNGEE. The CDR3 extends over 17 amino acids.

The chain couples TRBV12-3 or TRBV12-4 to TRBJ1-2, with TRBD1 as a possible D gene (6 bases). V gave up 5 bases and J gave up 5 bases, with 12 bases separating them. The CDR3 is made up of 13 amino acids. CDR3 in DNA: TGTGCCAGCAGTAAGGGGGACTTTTATGGCTACACCTTC. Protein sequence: CASSKGDFYGYTF.